The 11 T cell receptor beta chains given below trace back to one sample, sequenced in a study of blood T cell repertoires in COVID-19 (dated by TCRdb to the early 2020s). The library relied on the immunoSEQ multiplex PCR assay. TCRdb provides this immuneACCESS table in a form limited to in-frame rearrangements. Some clones are lacking; in checked studies, under half of them reflect an unresolved V gene, and why the rest are absent is not known. The table for this sample lists approximately 51,000 clones; around nine tenths of them were counted only once. The ten largest make up 5.5% to 7.5% of the sample. The specimen was peripheral blood. The receptors were gathered from a man over 45 with active COVID-19.

Only one count was recorded for this clone. V gene TRBV30 combines with J gene TRBJ1-2, with 7 bases identical to TRBD1. The germline CDR1 and CDR2 sequences are GTSNPN and SVGIG (reference sequence). V shed 4 bases, J shed 8 bases, and the junction held 4 bases outside the gene matches. The CDR3 covers 11 residues. The CDR3 DNA is TGTGCCTGGACACAGGGGTACGGCTACACCTTC. Amino acid sequence: CAWTQGYGYTF.

This rearrangement joins TRBV5-4 to TRBJ1-2, with 7 bases matching TRBD1. Germline CDR1 and CDR2: SGHNT and YYREEE (reference sequence). The length of the CDR3 is 13 residues. Trimming at V came to 5 bases and at J to 4 bases, leaving 5 bases not matched to a gene. CDR3 DNA sequence: TGTGCCAGCAGTCTGACAGGGACCTATGGCTACACCTTC. This encodes CASSLTGTYGYTF. Drawing the rest from reference TRBV5-4 and TRBJ1-2, the complete variable domain is ETGVTQSPTHLIKTRGQQVTLRCSSQSGHNTVSWYQQALGQGPQFIFQYYREEENGRGNFPPRFSGLQFPNYSSELNVNALELDDSALYLCASSLTGTYGYTFGSGTRLTVV.

There are a few counts of this clone. The CDR3 DNA reads as TGCGCCATCTCCGGGACAGGGCGTGAAACTGAAGCTTTCTTT. Its translation: CAISGTGRETEAFF. The chain links TRBV10-1 to TRBJ1-1; 9 nucleotides align to TRBD1. V was pared by 10 bases and J by 5 bases, with 11 bases of the junction left unmatched. This CDR3 has 14 amino acids. Germline lookup yields CDR1 WNHNN and CDR2 SYGVQD (reference sequence).

The sample holds one count of this clone. The J gene is TRBJ1-3, the V gene TRBV6-2 or TRBV6-3; D remains ambiguous. This CDR3 has 13 residues. Germline CDR1 MNHEY, CDR2 SVGEGT. With 5 bases removed from V and 4 bases from J, the gap between germline ends came to 9 bases. The CDR3 loop is CASSASGGNTIYF. The CDR3 region has the DNA TGTGCCAGCAGTGCCTCGGGAGGAAACACCATATATTTT.

This rearrangement joins TRBV7-8 to TRBJ2-7; D might be TRBD2 (5 bases). CDR3 length: 14 amino acids. Germline V gene lookup returns CDR1 SGHVS and CDR2 FQNEAQ. V lost 3 bases, J lost 1 base, and 10 bases lay in between. The CDR3 bases are TGTGCCAGCAGCTTCCCCGGGGAATCCTACGAGCAGTACTTC. Translating it yields CASSFPGESYEQYF.

The chain couples TRBV9 to TRBJ1-4; possibly TRBD1 for D (5 bases). The CDR3 covers 13 residues. Trimming shortened V by 2 bases and J by 8 bases, and 10 bases separated the two germline ends. CDR1 SGDLS and CDR2 YYNGEE come from the germline V gene. CDR3 sequence: CASSVGGGEKLFF. In nucleotides, the CDR3 is TGTGCCAGCAGCGTCGGGGGTGGGGAAAAACTGTTTTTT.

The V and J genes are TRBV10-3 and TRBJ1-3; no clear D. Per germline, CDR1 ENHRY and CDR2 SYGVKD. This CDR3 is built from 16 residues. V was cut by 2 bases and J by 0 bases, with 11 bases left in between. CDR3 bases: TGTGCCATCAGTGAGGGCAGGCCTTTCTCTGGAAACACCATATATTTT. It codes for CAISEGRPFSGNTIYF.

The chain employs TRBV11-2 and TRBJ2-1, with 8 nucleotides matching TRBD2. V shed 0 bases, J shed 2 bases, and the junction held 0 bases outside the gene matches. The CDR3 length is 15 residues. Germline-derived CDR1 and CDR2 are SGHAT and FQNNGV. The CDR3 spells CASSLDSGAYNEQFF. CDR3 nucleotide sequence: TGTGCCAGCAGCTTAGATAGCGGGGCCTACAATGAGCAGTTCTTC.

This clone showed up just a few times. The chain is built from TRBV11-3 and TRBJ2-3; a possible D gene is TRBD1 (6 bases). The CDR3 spans 14 residues. With 3 bases removed from V and 3 bases from J, the gap between germline ends came to 10 bases. Germline-derived CDR1 and CDR2 are SGHNT and YENEEA. In nucleotides, the CDR3 is TGTGCCAGCAGCTTCAGGGGAGAGACAGATACGCAGTATTTT. Protein: CASSFRGETDTQYF.

The chain combines TRBV19 with TRBJ2-2, with D uncertain. Trimming pared 4 bases from V and 6 bases from J, leaving 3 bases between. The CDR3 length is 11 residues. Germline V gene data show CDR1 as LNHDA and CDR2 as SQIVND (reference sequence). As DNA, the CDR3 is TGTGCCAGTAGTACGTCCGGGGAGCTGTTTTTT. It yields the protein CASSTSGELFF.

The chain employs TRBV5-4 and TRBJ2-3; 8 nucleotides align to TRBD2. This CDR3 is built from 16 residues. V shed 4 bases, J shed 5 bases, and the junction held 12 bases outside the gene matches. CDR1 is SGHNT and CDR2 is YYREEE in the germline V gene (reference sequence). The CDR3: CASSPSRGGRGDTQYF. CDR3 bases: TGTGCCAGCAGCCCCTCCCGGGGGGGGAGGGGAGATACGCAGTATTTT.